The clone carrying this TCR beta chain was seen a handful of times. Its antigen is not identified. The TCR beta library used iRepertoire HTBI primers with Arm-PCR amplification of CDR3. TCRdb re-called the multiplex PCR reads through MiXCR, storing one row per CDR3 protein. The data show approximately 400,000 distinct CDR3 sequences, around 14% seen once. The sample comes from a study of regulatory T cells in long-lasting Graves disease. Findings of the study overall: Whereas new patients shared 970 or so public clonotypes, persistent patients shared more, at about 2,700.

Time point in this sample: newly diagnosed GD, antithyroid drugs for less than 3 months. Isolated PBMC RNA provided the starting material for the TCR library. This sample was shared with a second study, whose subject was T cells in Graves' hyperthyroidism and ophthalmopathy.

This clonotype was sampled from a woman aged 25 to 45 with Graves disease. Here the sequenced sample was peripheral blood mononuclear cells (PBMCs), taken at new diagnosis, from a patient treated with antithyroid drugs.

The CDR3 nucleotides are TGTGCCAGCAGCCAAGAGAACTCCTACAATGAGCAGTTCTTC. Translating gives CASSQENSYNEQFF. The chain couples TRBV3-1 to TRBJ2-1; no clear D gene. This CDR3 contains 14 residues. The germline CDR1 and CDR2 sequences are LGHDT and YNNKEL (reference sequence). V dropped 0 bases and J dropped 0 bases, with 3 bases sitting between them.